These T cell receptor beta chains were read from a single sample in a study of shared clonotypes between healthy human individuals. The repertoire was sequenced with immunoSEQ multiplex PCR; TCRdb's copy has only in-frame clones and lacks some. The sample records about 2.1 million clones, just over 90% being singletons. Sequenced: naive CD8+ T cells from PBMCs. These receptors were taken from a man aged 18 to 35 in good health. Some clones in this sample may be carry-over from other donors' samples. The CDR3 runs from the conserved cysteine through the conserved F or W. The D gene is left open where the match is weak. The listing skips clone size in some rows; elsewhere it reads once, few, many or a size class.

TRBV5-4	NA	TRBJ2-5	NA	CASSLSSTVGGVTQYF	TGTGCCAGCAGCTTGAGTTCGACAGTTGGCGGGGTGACCCAGTACTTC
TRBV15	NA	TRBJ2-7	NA	CATSRPNSYEQYF	TGTGCCACCAGCAGACCGAACTCTTACGAGCAGTACTTC
TRBV27	NA	TRBJ2-3	NA	CASSPPSVRDTDTQYF	TGTGCCAGCAGTCCCCCCTCCGTCAGAGACACAGATACGCAGTATTTT
TRBV6-1	TRBD2	TRBJ2-3	NA	CASTLLAGGADTQYF	TGTGCCAGCACCTTACTAGCGGGAGGGGCAGATACGCAGTATTTT
TRBV15	NA	TRBJ1-4	once	CATSRDRRELFF	TGTGCCACCAGCAGAGACCGGAGAGAACTGTTTTTT
TRBV5-4	TRBD1	TRBJ2-7	NA	CASSLATGGYDEQYF	TGTGCCAGCAGCTTGGCAACAGGGGGCTACGACGAGCAGTACTTC
TRBV9	NA	TRBJ2-6	NA	CASNIGGSPGANVLTF	TGTGCCAGCAACATAGGGGGGTCCCCGGGGGCCAACGTCCTGACTTTC
TRBV7-9	TRBD1	TRBJ2-2	NA	CASSHPGTGNTGELFF	TGTGCCAGCAGCCACCCCGGGACAGGGAACACCGGGGAGCTGTTTTTT
TRBV7-9	NA	TRBJ1-1	NA	CASSSNRAPAGNTEAFF	TGTGCCAGCAGCTCTAATCGGGCCCCGGCTGGGAACACTGAAGCTTTCTTT
TRBV11-2	NA	TRBJ2-5	NA	CASSLAVAIGETQYF	TGTGCCAGCAGCTTAGCAGTCGCCATCGGGGAGACCCAGTACTTC
TRBV9	NA	TRBJ1-1	NA	CASSPRGTDTEAFF	TGTGCCAGCAGCCCGCGCGGGACGGACACTGAAGCTTTCTTT
TRBV18	NA	TRBJ1-1	NA	CASSLPQGGISVAFF	TGTGCCAGCTCACTCCCACAGGGAGGCATATCCGTAGCTTTCTTT
TRBV7-8	NA	TRBJ2-7	NA	CASSLADPSYEQYF	TGTGCCAGCAGCTTAGCTGACCCCTCCTACGAGCAGTACTTC
TRBV9	NA	TRBJ2-3	once	CASSPGSGLTDTQYF	TGTGCCAGCAGCCCAGGGAGCGGCCTCACAGATACGCAGTATTTT
TRBV9	NA	TRBJ2-7	NA	CASSEGDGVRTYEQYF	TGTGCCAGCAGCGAGGGGGACGGGGTTCGGACCTACGAGCAGTACTTC
TRBV27	TRBD1	TRBJ2-2	NA	CASRQDRGHTGELFF	TGTGCCAGCAGACAAGACAGGGGGCACACCGGGGAGCTGTTTTTT